This T cell receptor beta chain was sequenced in a study of cytotoxic CD8 clonotypes in ibrutinib-treated CLL. Study-wide background: Mean yields were around 240,000 productive templates and tens of thousands of productive rearrangements per sample.

The data were produced by immunoSEQ multiplex PCR, yet TCRdb's version contains in-frame clones alone and is incomplete. The data contain 200,000 or so clones, roughly three quarters of them singletons. About this clone: Its matching antigen is unknown.

Germline loops: CDR1 SEHNR, CDR2 FQNEAQ (reference sequence). V lost 5 bases to trimming and J lost 5 bases; unmatched junction nucleotides: 6. This CDR3 spans 15 amino acids. Findings and caveats of the study: At the start, clonality exceeded age-matched healthy donors and followed circulating CD8+ T-cell counts.

This TCR was recovered from a human donor with chronic lymphocytic leukemia. The chain is built from TRBV7-9 and TRBJ2-7, with TRBD2 identical over 13 bases. The specimen was PBMCs, collected after 12 months of ibrutinib treatment. CDR3 bases: TGTGCCAGCAGCCGTACTAGCGGGGGGGCCCACGAGCAGTACTTC. The encoded protein is CASSRTSGGAHEQYF.